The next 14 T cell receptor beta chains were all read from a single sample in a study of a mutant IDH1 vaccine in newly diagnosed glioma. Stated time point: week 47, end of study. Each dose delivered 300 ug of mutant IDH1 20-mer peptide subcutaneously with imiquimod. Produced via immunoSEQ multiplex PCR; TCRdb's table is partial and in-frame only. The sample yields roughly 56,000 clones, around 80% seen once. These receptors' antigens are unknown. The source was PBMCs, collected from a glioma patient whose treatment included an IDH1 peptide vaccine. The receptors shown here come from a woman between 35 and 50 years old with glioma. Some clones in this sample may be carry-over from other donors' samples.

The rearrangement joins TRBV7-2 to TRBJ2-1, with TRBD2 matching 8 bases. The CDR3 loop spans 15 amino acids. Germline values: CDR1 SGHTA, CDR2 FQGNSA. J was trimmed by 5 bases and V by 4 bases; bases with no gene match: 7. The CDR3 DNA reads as TGTGCCAGCAGCTGGGCGGGGGGTCCACACAATGAGCAGTTCTTC. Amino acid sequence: CASSWAGGPHNEQFF.

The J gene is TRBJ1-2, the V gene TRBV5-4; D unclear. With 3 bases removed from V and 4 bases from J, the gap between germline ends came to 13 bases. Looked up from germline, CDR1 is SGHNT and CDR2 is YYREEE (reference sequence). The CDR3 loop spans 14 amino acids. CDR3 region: CASSSLTLSYGYTF. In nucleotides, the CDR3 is TGTGCCAGCAGCTCTTTGACACTATCCTATGGCTACACCTTC.

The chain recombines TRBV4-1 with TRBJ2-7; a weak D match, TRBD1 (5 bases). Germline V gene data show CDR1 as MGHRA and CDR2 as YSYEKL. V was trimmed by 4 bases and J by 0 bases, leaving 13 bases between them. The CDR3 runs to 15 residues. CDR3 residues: CASSPGAGISYEQYF. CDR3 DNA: TGCGCCAGCAGCCCTGGGGCAGGGATCTCCTACGAGCAGTACTTC.

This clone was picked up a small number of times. CDR3 sequence (DNA): TGTGCCAGCAGCTCCGGGGTCCAGGTTTATGGCTACACCTTC. Translating it yields CASSSGVQVYGYTF. The genes are TRBV9 and TRBJ1-2, with D uncertain. V was shortened by 4 bases and J by 5 bases, with 15 bases between the two germline ends. The CDR3 runs to 14 residues. CDR1 and CDR2 from the germline V gene are SGDLS and YYNGEE.

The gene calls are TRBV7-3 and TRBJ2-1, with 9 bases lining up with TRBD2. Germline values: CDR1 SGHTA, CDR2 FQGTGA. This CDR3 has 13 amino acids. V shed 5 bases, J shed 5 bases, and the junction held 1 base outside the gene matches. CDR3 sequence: CASSGLANNEQFF. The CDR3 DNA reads TGTGCCAGCAGCGGACTAGCGAACAATGAGCAGTTCTTC.

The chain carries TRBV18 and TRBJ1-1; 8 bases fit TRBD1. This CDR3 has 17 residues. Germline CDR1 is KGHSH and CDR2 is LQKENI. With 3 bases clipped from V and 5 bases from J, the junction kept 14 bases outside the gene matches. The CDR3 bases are TGTGCCAGCTCACCTAATCTTCCAGGGGGCGCGGGAACTGAAGCTTTCTTT. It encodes CASSPNLPGGAGTEAFF. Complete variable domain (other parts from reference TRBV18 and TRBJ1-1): NAGVMQNPRHLVRRRGQEARLRCSPMKGHSHVYWYRQLPEEGLKFMVYLQKENIIDESGMPKERFSAEFPKEGPSILRIQQVVRGDSAAYFCASSPNLPGGAGTEAFFGQGTRLTVV.

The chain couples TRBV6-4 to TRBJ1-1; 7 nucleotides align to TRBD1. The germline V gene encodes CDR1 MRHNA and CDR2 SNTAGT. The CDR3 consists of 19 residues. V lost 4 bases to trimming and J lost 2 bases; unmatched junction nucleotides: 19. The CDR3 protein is CASSGNRGRPSMVNTEAFF. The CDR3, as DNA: TGTGCCAGCAGTGGCAACAGGGGAAGGCCGAGTATGGTAAACACTGAAGCTTTCTTT.

CDR3 nucleotide sequence: TGTGCCAGCAGCCCCCGGACCGAACTACGGGAGCAGTACTTC. Its translation: CASSPRTELREQYF. J is TRBJ2-7 and V is TRBV5-4, with D hard to call. CDR3 length equals 14 residues. Trimming left V 4 bases short and J 7 bases short, with 18 bases between. Germline loops: CDR1 SGHNT, CDR2 YYREEE (reference sequence).

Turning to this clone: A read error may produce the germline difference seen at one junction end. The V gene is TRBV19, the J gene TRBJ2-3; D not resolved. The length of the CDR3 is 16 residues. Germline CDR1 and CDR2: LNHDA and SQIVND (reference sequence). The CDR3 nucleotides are TGTGCCAGTAGTACGTCACCTTTAGTGTTCACAAATACGCAGTATTTT. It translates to CASSTSPLVFTNTQYF.

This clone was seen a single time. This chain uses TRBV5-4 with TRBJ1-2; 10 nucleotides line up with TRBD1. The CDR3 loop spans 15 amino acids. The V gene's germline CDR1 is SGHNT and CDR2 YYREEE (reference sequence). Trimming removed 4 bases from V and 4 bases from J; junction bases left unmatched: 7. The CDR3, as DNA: TGTGCCAGCAGCACGGGGACAGGGGACGGCTATGGCTACACCTTC. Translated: CASSTGTGDGYGYTF.

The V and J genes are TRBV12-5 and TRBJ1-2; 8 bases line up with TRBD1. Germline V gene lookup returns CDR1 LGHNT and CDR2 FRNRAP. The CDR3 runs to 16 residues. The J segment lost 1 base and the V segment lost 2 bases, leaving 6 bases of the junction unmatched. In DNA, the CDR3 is TGTGCTAGTGGTTTGCCTAGACAGGGGCATAACTATGGCTACACCTTC. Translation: CASGLPRQGHNYGYTF.

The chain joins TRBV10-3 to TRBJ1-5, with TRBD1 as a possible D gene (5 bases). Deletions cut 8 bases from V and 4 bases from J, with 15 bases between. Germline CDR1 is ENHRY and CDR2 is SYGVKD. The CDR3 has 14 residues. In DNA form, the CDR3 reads TGTGCCATCCCAACAGGCGGCAGAAATCAGCCCCAGCATTTT. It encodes CAIPTGGRNQPQHF.

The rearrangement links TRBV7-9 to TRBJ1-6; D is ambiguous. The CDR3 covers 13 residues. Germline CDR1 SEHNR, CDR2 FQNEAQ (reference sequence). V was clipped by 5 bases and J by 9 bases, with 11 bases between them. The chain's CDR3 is CASSTISGSPLHF. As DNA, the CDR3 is TGTGCCAGCAGCACTATATCGGGTTCACCCCTCCACTTT.

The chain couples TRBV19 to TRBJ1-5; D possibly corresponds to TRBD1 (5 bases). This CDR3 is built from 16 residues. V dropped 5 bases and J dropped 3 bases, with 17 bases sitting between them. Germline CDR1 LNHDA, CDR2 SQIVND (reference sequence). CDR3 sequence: CASSVRSQGPNQPQHF. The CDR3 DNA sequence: TGTGCCAGTAGTGTAAGATCTCAGGGCCCCAATCAGCCCCAGCATTTT.